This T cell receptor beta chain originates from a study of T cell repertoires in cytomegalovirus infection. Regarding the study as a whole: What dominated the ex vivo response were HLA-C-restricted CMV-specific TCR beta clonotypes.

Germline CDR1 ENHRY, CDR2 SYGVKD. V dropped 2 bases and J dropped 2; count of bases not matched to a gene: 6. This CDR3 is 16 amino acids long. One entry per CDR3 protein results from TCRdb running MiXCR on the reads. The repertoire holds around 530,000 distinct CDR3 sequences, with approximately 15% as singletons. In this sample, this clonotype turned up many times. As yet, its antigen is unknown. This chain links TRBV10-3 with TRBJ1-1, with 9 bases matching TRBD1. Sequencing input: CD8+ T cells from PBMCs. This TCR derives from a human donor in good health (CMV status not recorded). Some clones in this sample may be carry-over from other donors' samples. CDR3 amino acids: CAISEATGGPNTEAFF. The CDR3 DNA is TGTGCCATCAGTGAGGCGACAGGGGGGCCTAACACTGAAGCTTTCTTT.